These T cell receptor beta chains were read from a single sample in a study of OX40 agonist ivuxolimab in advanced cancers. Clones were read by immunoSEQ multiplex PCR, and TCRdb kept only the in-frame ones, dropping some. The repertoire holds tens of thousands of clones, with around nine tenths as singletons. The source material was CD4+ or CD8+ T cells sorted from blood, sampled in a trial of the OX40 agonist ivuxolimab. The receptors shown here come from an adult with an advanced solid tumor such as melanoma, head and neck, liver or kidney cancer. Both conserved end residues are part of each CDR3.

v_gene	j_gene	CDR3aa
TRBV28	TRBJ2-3	CASSLMLPGSGTDTQYF
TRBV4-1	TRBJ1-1	CASSDVQGNTEAFF
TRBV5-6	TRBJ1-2	CASSYFYKEGYTF
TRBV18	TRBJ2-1	CASSPTGSNEQFF
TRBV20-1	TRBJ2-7	CSGGSYEQYF
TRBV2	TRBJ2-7	CASSEEYGSDQYF
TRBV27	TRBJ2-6	CATVYADSSGANVLTF
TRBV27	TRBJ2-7	CASSPRRTYEQYF
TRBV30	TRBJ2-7	CAWGLAGEQYF
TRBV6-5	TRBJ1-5	CASSWGQGNQPQHF
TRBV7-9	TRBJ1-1	CASSPQDTEAFF
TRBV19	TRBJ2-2	CASSMVPGELFF
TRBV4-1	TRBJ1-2	CASSQLTDDYGYTF
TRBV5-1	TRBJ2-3	CASSLGGGTADTQYF
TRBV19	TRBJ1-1	CASSIGGGGNTEAFF
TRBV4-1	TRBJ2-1	CASSKGQGLNEQFF
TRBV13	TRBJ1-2	CASSLEEGQVNGYTF
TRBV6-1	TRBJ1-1	CASSDWTNTEAFF
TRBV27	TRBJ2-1	CASGRAHSYNEQFF
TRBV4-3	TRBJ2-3	CASSQASVQVLGTQYF
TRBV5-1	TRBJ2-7	CASSGTDSYEQYF
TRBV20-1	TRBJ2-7	CSAGTAYEQYF
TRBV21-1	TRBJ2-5	CASSKERGDLALGAQYF
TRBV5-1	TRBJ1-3	CASSRGLGSGNTIYF
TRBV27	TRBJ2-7	CASSRVVETGYEQYF
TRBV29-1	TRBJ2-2	CSVSASGGTTGELFF
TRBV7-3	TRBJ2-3	CASSLSLGGRTDTQYF
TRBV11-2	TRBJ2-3	CASSFSGGVTDTQYF
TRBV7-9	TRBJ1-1	CASSEVGGPNTEAFF
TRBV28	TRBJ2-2	CASSPAWRNQYTGELFF
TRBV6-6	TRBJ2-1	CASSGDGGEQFF
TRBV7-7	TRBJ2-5	CASSFSSVPVETQYF